The clone carrying this T cell receptor beta chain occurred a few times. The antigen is unknown. This entry is derived from a study of vaccination and CD4 T cells after COVID-19. Study-level information: Overlapping spike peptides of SARS-CoV-2, HCoV-NL63, HCoV-OC43 and HCoV-229E were used, and cells were stimulated with them.

Sample treatment: approximately 11-day PBMC culture with coronavirus spike peptide pools or control peptides (ViraFEST assay). Pre-COVID-19 pandemic sampling (2011-2018) yielded the unexposed donor's CD4+ T cells. After being plated at fewer than 2.5 million per well, PBMCs were cultured with about 10 IU/ml IL-2 and approximately 10 ug/ml peptide pools. Researchers challenged CD4+ T cells from unexposed donors with SARS-CoV-2 S/N and four cold-coronavirus spikes, cells permitting. Scientists ran DNA taken from cultured CD4+ T cells through the Oncomine TCR Beta short-read assay for sequencing. Using the QIAamp micro DNA kit, genomic DNA was extracted from the CD4+ T cells that had been cultured. TCRdb re-analysed the PCR reads in MiXCR, keeping a single row per CDR3 protein. The sample has 8,700 or so distinct CDR3 sequences, 25% to 35% seen once. This CDR3 comprises 15 residues. The germline V gene encodes CDR1 MNHNS and CDR2 SASEGT. Trimming took 6 bases from V and 2 from J; bases not matched to a gene: 7.

V gene TRBV6-1 combines with J gene TRBJ1-3; 7 bases align to TRBD1. The clonotype comes from a human donor in good health. The specimen was CD4+ T cells from blood, cultured in vitro. The CDR3 DNA reads TGTGCCAGCAGCCAAACAGGGGCCACTGGAAACACCATATATTTT. Its protein product is CASSQTGATGNTIYF.